This T cell receptor (beta chain) was obtained from a study of T-cell reconstitution after alpha-beta-depleted transplantation in children. Points from the study as a whole: Where some patients showed high TCRbeta diversity at day 60, it came from recipient T cells and thymic progenitors that had survived. Alpha-beta T cells present about two months after transplant were reported to originate from several hundred expanded graft clones.

The CDR3 has 15 residues. The V end lost 5 bases, the J end lost 5 bases, and 17 bases lay between the germline ends. In germline, CDR1 is SGHRS, CDR2 YFSETQ. Remarks on this clonotype: Antigen unknown.

Unique molecular identifiers were incorporated during preparation of the TCRbeta library. TCRdb re-analysed the PCR reads in MiXCR, keeping a single row per CDR3 protein. The sample has roughly 200,000 distinct CDR3 sequences, roughly a tenth seen once; the top ten hold roughly 30%. The chain links TRBV5-1 to TRBJ1-5; D might be TRBD1 (5 bases). The input for sequencing was PBMCs, taken before TCRalphabeta/CD19-depleted stem cell transplant. This TCR was sampled from a child younger than two with acute myeloid leukemia, due to receive a stem cell transplant. This CDR3 reads CASRVGPMEHQPQHF. As DNA, the CDR3 is TGCGCCAGCAGGGTGGGGCCCATGGAACATCAGCCCCAGCATTTT.